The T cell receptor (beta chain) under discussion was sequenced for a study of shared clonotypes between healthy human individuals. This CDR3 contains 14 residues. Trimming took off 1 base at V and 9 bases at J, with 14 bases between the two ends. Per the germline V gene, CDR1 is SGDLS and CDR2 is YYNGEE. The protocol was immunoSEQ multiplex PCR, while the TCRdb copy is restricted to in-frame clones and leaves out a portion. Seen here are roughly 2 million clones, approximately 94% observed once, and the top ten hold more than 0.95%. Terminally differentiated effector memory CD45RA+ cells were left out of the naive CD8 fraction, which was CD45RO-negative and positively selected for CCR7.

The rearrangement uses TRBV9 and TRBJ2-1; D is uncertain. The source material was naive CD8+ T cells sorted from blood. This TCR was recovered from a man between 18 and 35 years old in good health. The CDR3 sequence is CASSVSSFGGEQFF. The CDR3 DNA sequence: TGTGCCAGCAGCGTATCCTCCTTCGGCGGTGAGCAGTTCTTC.